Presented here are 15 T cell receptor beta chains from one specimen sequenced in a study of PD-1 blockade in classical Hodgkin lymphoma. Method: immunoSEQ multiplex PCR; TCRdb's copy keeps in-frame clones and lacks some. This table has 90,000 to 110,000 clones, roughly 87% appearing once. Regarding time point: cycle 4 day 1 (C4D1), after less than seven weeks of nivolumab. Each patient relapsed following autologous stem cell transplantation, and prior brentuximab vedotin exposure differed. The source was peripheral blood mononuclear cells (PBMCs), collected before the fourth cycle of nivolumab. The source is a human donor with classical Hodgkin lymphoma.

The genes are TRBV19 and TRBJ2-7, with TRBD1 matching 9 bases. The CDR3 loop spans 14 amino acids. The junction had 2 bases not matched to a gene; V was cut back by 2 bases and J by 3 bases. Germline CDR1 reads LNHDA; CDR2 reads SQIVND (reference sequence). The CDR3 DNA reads TGTGCCAGTAGTATATCGGGACAGGGCTACGAGCAGTACTTC. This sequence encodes CASSISGQGYEQYF.

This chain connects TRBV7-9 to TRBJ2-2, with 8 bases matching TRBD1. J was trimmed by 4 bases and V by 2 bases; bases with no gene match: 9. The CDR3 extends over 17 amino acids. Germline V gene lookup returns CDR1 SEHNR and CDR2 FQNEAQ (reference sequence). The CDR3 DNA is TGTGCCAGCAGCTTAAACCCCAGGGGGCTGGGCACCGGGGAGCTGTTTTTT. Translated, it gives CASSLNPRGLGTGELFF.

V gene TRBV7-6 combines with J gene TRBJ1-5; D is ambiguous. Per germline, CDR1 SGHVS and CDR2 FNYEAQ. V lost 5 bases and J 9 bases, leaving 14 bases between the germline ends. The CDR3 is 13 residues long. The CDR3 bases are TGTGCCAGCAGCGTCAACCCGGGTGGGCCCCAGCATTTT. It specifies CASSVNPGGPQHF.

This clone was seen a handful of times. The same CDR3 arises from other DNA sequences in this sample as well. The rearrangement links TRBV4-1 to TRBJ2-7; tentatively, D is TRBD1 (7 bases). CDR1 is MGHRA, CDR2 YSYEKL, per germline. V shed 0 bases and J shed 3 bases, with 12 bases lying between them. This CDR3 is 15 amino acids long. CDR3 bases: TGCGCCAGCAGCCAAGAGACAGGGAGGAACTACGAGCAGTACTTC. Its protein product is CASSQETGRNYEQYF.

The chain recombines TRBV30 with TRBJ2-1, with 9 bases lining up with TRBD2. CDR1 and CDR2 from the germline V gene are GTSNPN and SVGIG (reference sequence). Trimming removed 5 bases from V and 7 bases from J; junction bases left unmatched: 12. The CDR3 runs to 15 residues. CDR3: CAWASSGRSRNEQFF. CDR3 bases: TGTGCCTGGGCCTCCAGCGGGAGGAGTAGGAATGAGCAGTTCTTC.

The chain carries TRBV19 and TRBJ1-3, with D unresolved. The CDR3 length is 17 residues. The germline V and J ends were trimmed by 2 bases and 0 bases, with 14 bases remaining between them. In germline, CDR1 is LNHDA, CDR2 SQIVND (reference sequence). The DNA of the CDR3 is TGTGCCAGTAGTATACTGATGGACGTCAGCTCTGGAAACACCATATATTTT. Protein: CASSILMDVSSGNTIYF.

The CDR3 DNA reads TGTGCCAGCAGCCGTGACCCTTCTGGCCAGGAGACCCAGTACTTC. Amino acids: CASSRDPSGQETQYF. The rearrangement joins TRBV9 to TRBJ2-5; D not resolved. CDR1 and CDR2 (germline): SGDLS, YYNGEE. This CDR3 comprises 15 residues. Trimming removed 4 bases from V and 5 bases from J, with 18 bases in between.

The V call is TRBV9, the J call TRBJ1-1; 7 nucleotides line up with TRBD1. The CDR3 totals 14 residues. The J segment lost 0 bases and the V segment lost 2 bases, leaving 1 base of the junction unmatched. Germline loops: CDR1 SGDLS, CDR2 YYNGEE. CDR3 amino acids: CASSVGQLNTEAFF. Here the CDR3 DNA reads TGTGCCAGCAGCGTGGGACAGCTGAACACTGAAGCTTTCTTT.

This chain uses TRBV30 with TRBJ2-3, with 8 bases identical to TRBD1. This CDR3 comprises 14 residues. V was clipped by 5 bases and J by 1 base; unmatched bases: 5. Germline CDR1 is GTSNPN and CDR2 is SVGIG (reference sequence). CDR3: CAWAGTGGTDTQYF. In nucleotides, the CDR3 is TGTGCCTGGGCCGGGACAGGAGGCACAGATACGCAGTATTTT.

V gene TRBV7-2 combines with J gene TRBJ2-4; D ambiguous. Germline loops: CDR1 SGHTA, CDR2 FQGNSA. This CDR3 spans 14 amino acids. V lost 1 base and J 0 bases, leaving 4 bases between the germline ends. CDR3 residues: CASSLGLAKNIQYF. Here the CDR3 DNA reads TGTGCCAGCAGCTTAGGACTAGCCAAAAACATTCAGTACTTC.

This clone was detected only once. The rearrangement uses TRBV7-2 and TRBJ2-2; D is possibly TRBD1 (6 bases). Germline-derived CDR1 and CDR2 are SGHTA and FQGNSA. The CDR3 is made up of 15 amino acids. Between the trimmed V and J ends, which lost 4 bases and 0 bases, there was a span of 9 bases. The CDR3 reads CASSYRTANTGELFF. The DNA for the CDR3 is TGTGCCAGCAGCTACCGGACAGCGAACACCGGGGAGCTGTTTTTT.

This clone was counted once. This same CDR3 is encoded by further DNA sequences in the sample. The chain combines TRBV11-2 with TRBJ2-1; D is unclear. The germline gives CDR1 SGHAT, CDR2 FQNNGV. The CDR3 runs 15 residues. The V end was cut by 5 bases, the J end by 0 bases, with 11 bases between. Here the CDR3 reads CASSPLRSSYNEQFF. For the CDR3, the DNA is TGTGCCAGCAGCCCACTACGGAGCTCCTACAATGAGCAGTTCTTC.

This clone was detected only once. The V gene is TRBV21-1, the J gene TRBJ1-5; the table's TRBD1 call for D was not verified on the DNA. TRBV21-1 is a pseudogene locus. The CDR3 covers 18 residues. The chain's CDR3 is CASSKLGQSIRGNQPQHF. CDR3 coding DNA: TGTGCCAGCAGCAAACTGGGACAGAGTATTAGGGGCAATCAGCCCCAGCATTTT.

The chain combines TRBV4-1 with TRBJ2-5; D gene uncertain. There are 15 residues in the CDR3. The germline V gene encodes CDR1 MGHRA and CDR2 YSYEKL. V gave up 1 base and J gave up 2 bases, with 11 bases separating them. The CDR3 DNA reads TGCGCCAGCAGCCAAGTGGGAAGGCCGCAAGAGACCCAGTACTTC. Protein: CASSQVGRPQETQYF.

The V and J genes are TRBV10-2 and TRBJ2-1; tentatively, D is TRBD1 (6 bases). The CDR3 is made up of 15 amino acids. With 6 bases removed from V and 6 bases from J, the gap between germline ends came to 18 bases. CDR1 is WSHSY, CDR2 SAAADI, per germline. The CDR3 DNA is TGCGCCAGCAGACTGGGGGCAGGGGATTCCAATGAGCAGTTCTTC. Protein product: CASRLGAGDSNEQFF.